This entry lists 30 T cell receptor beta chains sequenced from one sample in a study of cytomegalovirus exposure and HLA in healthy donors. A multiplex PCR was run with 60 Vbeta primers and 13 Jbeta primers. Measured with immunoSEQ multiplex PCR; TCRdb has only the in-frame clones, and not every one. Of 90,000 to 150,000 clones detected, 15% appear once; the ten largest clones hold 1.9%. The sample was PBMCs. These receptors all stem from a woman younger than 35 in good health and CMV-seronegative.

This clone was found a few times. The rearrangement joins TRBV6-1 to TRBJ2-3; 7 bases agree with TRBD1. The CDR3 consists of 13 residues. The J segment lost 6 bases and the V segment lost 10 bases, leaving 10 bases of the junction unmatched. The V gene's germline CDR1 is MNHNS and CDR2 SASEGT. CDR3 sequence (DNA): TGTGCCACGACAGGGTTCATTACGGATACGCAGTATTTT. Translating it yields CATTGFITDTQYF.

This clone showed up just a few times. The gene calls are TRBV27 and TRBJ1-2, with 9 bases fitting TRBD1. Germline assignment: CDR1 MNHEY and CDR2 SMNVEV (reference sequence). There are 16 residues in the CDR3. V dropped 8 bases and J dropped 5; count of bases not matched to a gene: 15. This chain's CDR3 is CASRGRGGQGFYGYTF. The CDR3 nucleotides are TGTGCCAGCCGAGGTCGCGGGGGACAGGGTTTTTATGGCTACACCTTC.

This clone was observed a few times. The CDR3 loop is CASSETGLGNQPQHF. Here the CDR3 DNA reads TGTGCCAGCAGCGAAACGGGGTTAGGTAATCAGCCCCAGCATTTT. This chain joins TRBV2 and TRBJ1-5; D is undetermined. Germline CDR1 reads SNHLY; CDR2 reads FYNNEI. The CDR3 has 15 amino acids. Trimming left V 6 bases short and J 4 bases short, with 16 bases between.

A few counts support this clone. The chain uses TRBV5-1 and TRBJ2-2, with 7 positions matching TRBD1. Per germline, CDR1 SGHRS and CDR2 YFSETQ. The CDR3 is made up of 14 amino acids. Trimming cost V 4 bases and J 7 bases; bases outside gene matches: 7. The CDR3 nucleotides are TGCGCCAGCAGCCCGCTACAGGGGTACGGGGAGCTGTTTTTT. This sequence encodes CASSPLQGYGELFF.

This clone came up a few times. The rearrangement joins TRBV7-9 to TRBJ2-1; TRBD2 agrees at 8 bases. J lost 7 bases, V lost 5 bases, and 13 bases had no gene match. This CDR3 is built from 16 residues. Germline-derived CDR1 and CDR2 are SEHNR and FQNEAQ (reference sequence). The CDR3 reads CASSVKGREGVNEQFF. In DNA form, the CDR3 reads TGTGCCAGCAGCGTTAAGGGACGGGAGGGGGTGAATGAGCAGTTCTTC.

The chain is built from TRBV7-9 and TRBJ1-3; 7 bases agree with TRBD1. The CDR3 runs to 15 residues. Looked up from germline, CDR1 is SEHNR and CDR2 is FQNEAQ (reference sequence). The V and J ends lost 5 bases and 0 bases, in that order; junction bases with no gene match: 4. The CDR3 loop is CASSLRDSSGNTIYF. CDR3 DNA: TGTGCCAGCAGCCTAAGGGACAGCTCTGGAAACACCATATATTTT.

To note about this clone: The junction departs from germline at one end; a sequencing error may be responsible. The chain couples TRBV29-1 to TRBJ1-2; tentative D call: TRBD1 (6 bases). The CDR3 runs to 17 residues. CDR1 SQVTM and CDR2 ANQGSEA come from the germline V gene. CDR3 protein: CSVEEIVRGWGDYGCTF. CDR3 DNA sequence: TGCAGCGTTGAAGAGATCGTCAGGGGCTGGGGGGACTATGGCTGCACCTTC.

This clone appeared a few times. As DNA, the CDR3 is TGTGCCAGCATGCGGGCACCGAACACCGGGGAGCTGTTTTTT. It specifies CASMRAPNTGELFF. V usage is TRBV2 and J usage is TRBJ2-2; weak D call: TRBD2 (5 bases). Trimming removed 7 bases from V and 0 bases from J, with 9 bases in between. CDR1 SNHLY and CDR2 FYNNEI come from the germline V gene. The CDR3 has 14 residues.

V usage is TRBV25-1 and J usage is TRBJ2-5; 8 nucleotides align to TRBD1. V shed 4 bases, J shed 4 bases, and the junction held 8 bases outside the gene matches. The germline V gene encodes CDR1 MGHDK and CDR2 SYGVNS. CDR3 length: 15 amino acids. The CDR3 sequence: CASSGGHGQGETQYF. CDR3 coding DNA: TGTGCCAGCAGTGGGGGGCATGGACAGGGAGAGACCCAGTACTTC.

The V gene is TRBV9, the J gene TRBJ2-1, with unresolved D. The CDR3 contains 14 residues. Trimming stripped 0 bases from V and 5 bases from J, with 9 bases between. CDR1 is SGDLS, CDR2 YYNGEE, per germline. The CDR3 here is CASSVELMNNEQFF. CDR3 DNA: TGTGCCAGCAGCGTAGAACTCATGAACAATGAGCAGTTCTTC.

In its sample, this clone is medium-sized. The V call is TRBV18, the J call TRBJ1-3; D unclear. Trimming shortened V by 5 bases and J by 6 bases, and 11 bases separated the two germline ends. The CDR3 is 13 amino acids. CDR1 KGHSH and CDR2 LQKENI come from the germline V gene. CDR3 in DNA: TGTGCCAGCTCAGGTCCCGGGGAAAACACCATATATTTT. The encoded protein is CASSGPGENTIYF.

The CDR3 sequence: CASSQHSSYGYTF. The DNA of the CDR3 is TGCGCCAGCAGCCAACATTCGAGCTATGGCTACACCTTC. The rearrangement links TRBV4-3 to TRBJ1-2; D remains ambiguous. CDR1 and CDR2 (germline): LGHNA, YSLEER. The CDR3 has 13 amino acids. The V gene lost 2 bases and the J gene lost 4 bases, with 8 bases spanning the gap.

CDR3 nucleotide sequence: TGCGCCAGCAGCTTGGATGTGGGGAGAGGTGAGCAGTTCTTC. Protein: CASSLDVGRGEQFF. V is TRBV5-1 and J is TRBJ2-1, with D possibly TRBD2 on 5 matching bases. The CDR3 consists of 14 residues. V shed 0 bases and J shed 9 bases, with 13 bases lying between them. Germline V CDR1 and CDR2: SGHRS, YFSETQ. The whole variable domain, remainder taken from reference TRBV5-1 and TRBJ2-1, is KAGVTQTPRYLIKTRGQQVTLSCSPISGHRSVSWYQQTPGQGLQFLFEYFSETQRNKGNFPGRFSGRQFSNSRSEMNVSTLELGDSALYLCASSLDVGRGEQFFGPGTRLTVL.

This clone turned up a few times. The chain combines TRBV5-5 with TRBJ2-6; D is perhaps TRBD1 (6 bases). This CDR3 has 15 residues. Trimming pared 1 base from V and 4 bases from J, leaving 9 bases between. Germline V gene lookup returns CDR1 SGHKS and CDR2 YYEKEE (reference sequence). DNA for the CDR3: TGTGCCAGCAGCTTGAGGGGGTCCGGGGCCAACGTCCTGACTTTC. It specifies CASSLRGSGANVLTF.

The gene calls are TRBV27 and TRBJ2-3, with 11 bases lining up with TRBD2. V lost 7 bases, J lost 4 bases, and 7 bases stayed unmatched. The CDR3 is 15 residues long. The germline V gene has CDR1 MNHEY and CDR2 SMNVEV (reference sequence). The CDR3 DNA reads TGTGCCAGCACCCCTAGCGGGGGGTTGTCAGATACGCAGTATTTT. This gives the protein CASTPSGGLSDTQYF.

The chain combines TRBV5-6 with TRBJ2-7; D call uncertain. V was clipped by 0 bases and J by 2 bases, with 9 bases between them. This CDR3 has 14 amino acids. Germline V gene sequence: CDR1 SGHDT, CDR2 YYEEEE. The DNA of the CDR3 is TGTGCCAGCAGCTTGGGACACTTAGCCTACGAGCAGTACTTC. This encodes CASSLGHLAYEQYF. The complete variable domain, with remaining parts taken from reference TRBV5-6 and TRBJ2-7, reads DAGVTQSPTHLIKTRGQQVTLRCSPKSGHDTVSWYQQALGQGPQFIFQYYEEEERQRGNFPDRFSGHQFPNYSSELNVNALLLGDSALYLCASSLGHLAYEQYFGPGTRLTVT.

The genes are TRBV5-4 and TRBJ2-3, with D possibly TRBD1 on 6 matching bases. The CDR3 runs 12 residues. CDR1 is SGHNT and CDR2 is YYREEE in the germline V gene (reference sequence). With 7 bases removed from V and 1 base from J, the gap between germline ends came to 7 bases. The chain's CDR3 is CASRTGTDTQYF. CDR3 coding DNA: TGTGCCAGCCGGACAGGCACAGATACGCAGTATTTT.

This clone was picked up a small number of times. This chain joins TRBV5-6 and TRBJ2-3; D is unresolved. The germline gives CDR1 SGHDT, CDR2 YYEEEE. Trimming removed 0 bases at V and 1 base at J, with 9 bases between. The CDR3 loop spans 15 amino acids. CDR3 sequence: CASSLAPLRTDTQYF. The CDR3 nucleotides read TGTGCCAGCAGCTTGGCCCCACTCCGCACAGATACGCAGTATTTT.

This clone was seen a handful of times. The chain is built from TRBV30 and TRBJ1-5; D remains unclear. This CDR3 is 15 amino acids long. CDR1 and CDR2 (germline): GTSNPN, SVGIG (reference sequence). Trimming took 3 bases from V and 0 from J, leaving 12 bases between them. This CDR3 is CAWSGGIHSNQPQHF. The CDR3 DNA sequence: TGTGCCTGGAGCGGCGGGATCCATAGCAATCAGCCCCAGCATTTT.

This clone was recorded a few times. V gene TRBV6-5 combines with J gene TRBJ2-7; weak D call: TRBD1 (6 bases). Per the germline V gene, CDR1 is MNHEY and CDR2 is SVGAGI. CDR3 size: 16 residues. V was shortened by 2 bases and J by 2 bases, with 16 bases between the two germline ends. The CDR3 is CASSYHRVTSAYEQYF. The DNA for the CDR3 is TGTGCCAGCAGTTACCACAGGGTAACATCAGCCTACGAGCAGTACTTC.

V is TRBV29-1 and J is TRBJ2-1, with 14 positions matching TRBD2. This CDR3 has 16 residues. Germline V lookup: CDR1 SQVTM, CDR2 ANQGSEA. Trimming at V came to 6 bases and at J to 4 bases, leaving 8 bases not matched to a gene. This CDR3 reads CSVEGLAGVGYNEQFF. CDR3 sequence (DNA): TGCAGCGTGGAGGGACTAGCGGGAGTCGGTTACAATGAGCAGTTCTTC.

This clone was found once. This chain links TRBV6-6 with TRBJ1-6, with 7 bases that match TRBD1. CDR3 length: 14 residues. CDR1 and CDR2 (germline): MNHNY, SVGAGI (reference sequence). J lost 8 bases, V lost 6 bases, and 7 bases had no gene match. CDR3 nucleotides: TGTGCCAGCAGCCCCGACAGGGTTGATTCACCCCTCCACTTT. It codes for CASSPDRVDSPLHF.

This clone has just a few counts. The chain is built from TRBV5-4 and TRBJ1-4; TRBD1 is a possible D gene (5 bases). The V and J ends lost 2 bases and 5 bases respectively, with 28 bases between them. Germline CDR1 is SGHNT and CDR2 is YYREEE (reference sequence). The CDR3 has 20 amino acids. CDR3 amino acids: CASSFSGGARGTVQNEKLFF. In DNA form, the CDR3 reads TGTGCCAGCAGCTTTTCGGGGGGTGCGAGAGGGACGGTACAAAATGAAAAACTGTTTTTT.

This clone appeared a few times. The rearrangement joins TRBV7-2 to TRBJ1-4; D unclear. The germline V gene has CDR1 SGHTA and CDR2 FQGNSA. V lost 6 bases to trimming and J lost 7 bases, with 15 bases between them. The CDR3 covers 14 residues. CDR3 coding DNA: TGTGCCAGCAGTTTAAGTGGTCCGGGTGAAAAACTGTTTTTT. Protein: CASSLSGPGEKLFF.

J is TRBJ1-1 and V is TRBV13, with 7 bases identical to TRBD1. CDR3 length equals 17 residues. Germline assignment: CDR1 PRHDT and CDR2 FYEKMQ (reference sequence). The trim removed 4 bases at V and 3 bases at J, leaving 14 bases unmatched. This CDR3 is CASSYRQGYVGDTEAFF. In DNA form, the CDR3 reads TGTGCCAGCAGCTATCGACAGGGTTATGTGGGGGACACTGAAGCTTTCTTT.

The V call is TRBV11-1, the J call TRBJ1-2, with D unclear. Trimming shortened V by 8 bases and J by 8 bases, and 15 bases separated the two germline ends. Germline values: CDR1 SGHAT, CDR2 FQDESV (reference sequence). The CDR3 length is 12 residues. Here the CDR3 reads CASVRVEDGYTF. DNA of the CDR3: TGTGCCAGCGTAAGGGTGGAGGACGGCTACACCTTC.

This clone was counted only a few times. The chain carries TRBV14 and TRBJ2-1; 12 positions match TRBD2. J gave up 4 bases and V 2 bases, and 12 bases lay outside the gene matches. Germline assignment: CDR1 SGHDN and CDR2 FVKESK. The CDR3 length is 19 residues. CDR3 bases: TGTGCCAGCAGCCAATTTCTAGCGGGAGGGTTCCCCGCTTACAATGAGCAGTTCTTC. The encoded protein is CASSQFLAGGFPAYNEQFF.

Notes on this clone: A read error may produce the germline difference seen at one junction end. The V call is TRBV10-2, the J call TRBJ1-2; 10 positions match TRBD1. CDR1 and CDR2 (germline): WSHSY, SAAADI. This CDR3 is 14 amino acids long. As DNA, the CDR3 is TGCGCCAGTTCCCGGGCCTGGGGACAGGGGCCCTCTTGCTTC. This sequence encodes CASSRAWGQGPSCF.

The chain carries TRBV6-1 and TRBJ1-2; 10 nucleotides align to TRBD1. V was clipped by 6 bases and J by 0 bases; unmatched bases: 4. CDR3 length: 15 amino acids. Germline CDR1 and CDR2: MNHNS and SASEGT. CDR3 coding DNA: TGTGCCAGCAGGCTAGGGACAGGGGCTAACTATGGCTACACCTTC. Its protein is CASRLGTGANYGYTF.

This clone was found a few times. The genes are TRBV4-3 and TRBJ1-6; D is perhaps TRBD1 (5 bases). V was clipped by 1 base and J by 4 bases, with 14 bases between them. Germline V gene sequence: CDR1 LGHNA, CDR2 YSLEER. The CDR3 runs to 17 residues. The CDR3 sequence is CASSQGNRGGYNSPLHF. CDR3 coding DNA: TGCGCCAGCAGCCAAGGAAACCGCGGGGGGTATAATTCACCCCTCCACTTT.